This entry lists 7 T cell receptor beta chains sequenced from one sample in a study of radiation and T cells in renal cell carcinoma. Treatment reported: treatment-naive control, cytoreductive nephrectomy. Produced via immunoSEQ multiplex PCR; TCRdb's table is partial and in-frame only. Of approximately 12,000 clones listed, 60% to 75% are singletons. The sequencing used tumor tissue, collected from a patient whose treatment was nephrectomy without radiotherapy. The receptor set was obtained from a woman of 80 years or more with renal cell carcinoma.

In this sample, this clone turned up a few times. The chain combines TRBV5-1 with TRBJ2-5; D gene uncertain. Germline V gene data show CDR1 as SGHRS and CDR2 as YFSETQ. The V end was cut by 4 bases, the J end by 5 bases, with 9 bases between. This CDR3 comprises 12 residues. CDR3 DNA: TGCGCCAGCAGCCCCGCTCGGGAGACCCAGTACTTC. Translated, it gives CASSPARETQYF.

The genes are TRBV7-9 and TRBJ2-3; D ambiguous. CDR3 length equals 15 residues. V lost 3 bases to trimming and J lost 4 bases, with 14 bases between them. The germline CDR1 and CDR2 sequences are SEHNR and FQNEAQ (reference sequence). CDR3 loop: CASSFGGVRADTQYF. The CDR3 region has the DNA TGTGCCAGCAGCTTCGGCGGCGTGCGAGCAGATACGCAGTATTTT.

This rearrangement joins TRBV11-2 to TRBJ2-7; 7 bases are a match to TRBD1. V was pared by 4 bases and J by 2 bases, with 5 bases of the junction left unmatched. CDR3 length equals 14 residues. Germline CDR1 and CDR2: SGHAT and FQNNGV. CDR3 in amino acids: CASSYPGQTYEQYV. The CDR3 bases are TGTGCCAGCAGCTACCCGGGACAGACCTACGAGCAGTACGTC.

This clone was seen a handful of times. V gene TRBV5-6 combines with J gene TRBJ1-3; no firm D call. Trimming stripped 1 base from V and 0 bases from J, with 14 bases between. CDR3 length equals 17 residues. Germline V lookup: CDR1 SGHDT, CDR2 YYEEEE. CDR3 protein: CASSLLGRLSSGNTIYF. The CDR3 coding sequence is TGTGCCAGCAGCTTGCTCGGCCGACTCAGCTCTGGAAACACCATATATTTT. The variable domain in full, with the rest retrieved from reference TRBV5-6 and TRBJ1-3, is DAGVTQSPTHLIKTRGQQVTLRCSPKSGHDTVSWYQQALGQGPQFIFQYYEEEERQRGNFPDRFSGHQFPNYSSELNVNALLLGDSALYLCASSLLGRLSSGNTIYFGEGSWLTVV.

This clone occurred a few times. The V call is TRBV6-1, the J call TRBJ2-4, with D tentatively TRBD2 (6 bases). Trimming cost V 8 bases and J 0 bases, with 8 bases left between them. Germline V gene lookup returns CDR1 MNHNS and CDR2 SASEGT. The CDR3 runs 13 residues. CDR3 loop: CASGRLAKNIQYF. The CDR3 nucleotides are TGTGCCAGCGGGAGGTTAGCCAAAAACATTCAGTACTTC.

CDR3 bases: TGTGCCAGCATCCTGGACAGGGCAACTAATGAAAAACTGTTTTTT. It specifies CASILDRATNEKLFF. V is TRBV2 and J is TRBJ1-4, with TRBD1 matching over 8 bases. CDR3 length: 15 residues. Looked up from germline, CDR1 is SNHLY and CDR2 is FYNNEI. Trimming removed 7 bases from V and 0 bases from J; junction bases left unmatched: 4. The full variable domain, in which reference TRBV2 and TRBJ1-4 provide the parts outside the CDR3, is EPEVTQTPSHQVTQMGQEVILRCVPISNHLYFYWYRQILGQKVEFLVSFYNNEISEKSEIFDDQFSVERPDGSNFTLKIRSTKLEDSAMYFCASILDRATNEKLFFGSGTQLSVL.

The chain recombines TRBV2 with TRBJ1-1; TRBD1 might be the D (5 bases). The CDR3 sequence is 13 residues long. V dropped 6 bases and J dropped 4 bases, with 12 bases sitting between them. Per germline, CDR1 SNHLY and CDR2 FYNNEI. The CDR3 loop reads CASSKRQRTEAFF. The CDR3 DNA follows: TGTGCCAGCAGCAAACGACAGCGCACTGAAGCTTTCTTT.